This T cell receptor beta chain is from a study of cytomegalovirus exposure and HLA in healthy donors. Findings of the study overall: The records held CMV serostatus as the only immune exposure information.

CDR1 is SGHTA, CDR2 FQGNSA, per germline. Trimming stripped 5 bases from V and 1 base from J, with 18 bases between. The CDR3 covers 16 residues. Amplification used 60 Vbeta primers and 13 Jbeta primers. The data were produced by immunoSEQ multiplex PCR, yet TCRdb's version contains in-frame clones alone and is incomplete. This sample carries about 180,000 clones, about 82% of them seen once, and the ten largest clones take 1.5% to 2%. Worth noting for this clone: Its antigen is as yet unknown.

The clonotype was recovered from a woman in her twenties or thirties in good health and CMV-seronegative. V is TRBV7-2 and J is TRBJ2-7, with D perhaps matching TRBD2 (6 bases). The sample was PBMCs. The CDR3 DNA reads as TGTGCCAGCAGCCCCGGACGGGGGAAACTATCCTACGAGCAGTACTTC. Its protein product is CASSPGRGKLSYEQYF.